The 24 T cell receptor beta chains below come from one sample, sequenced in a study of molecular identifiers for immune sequencing clone quantification. TCRdb re-called the PCR reads with MiXCR, one entry per CDR3 protein. The table has 85,000 to 90,000 distinct CDR3 sequences, roughly 19% seen once. The source material was naive CD8+ T cells from blood, with Jurkat cell RNA spiked in. Subset described: FACS-sorted CD8+CD4-CCR7+CD45RA+ naive T cells. The receptors shown here come from a human donor in good health. Some libraries in this study had Jurkat cell RNA spiked in.

Ten or more counts support this clonotype. The chain has TRBV4-1 and TRBJ2-7, with a possible D match to TRBD1 (5 bases). The V and J ends lost 0 bases and 2 bases respectively, with 11 bases between them. The CDR3 contains 15 residues. The germline CDR1 and CDR2 sequences are MGHRA and YSYEKL. The CDR3 loop is CASSQEQQGTYEQYF. As DNA, the CDR3 is TGCGCCAGCAGCCAAGAACAGCAGGGTACCTACGAGCAGTACTTC.

This clonotype was seen ten or more times. The chain has TRBV19 and TRBJ1-1; no clear D gene. The CDR3 is 11 residues long. Germline loops: CDR1 LNHDA, CDR2 SQIVND (reference sequence). V lost 5 bases and J 6 bases, leaving 7 bases between the germline ends. The CDR3 loop is CASSLLSEAFF. DNA for the CDR3: TGTGCCAGTAGTCTCCTCTCTGAAGCTTTCTTT. Looking up the rest from reference TRBV19 and TRBJ1-1 gives the full variable domain: DGGITQSPKYLFRKEGQNVTLSCEQNLNHDAMYWYRQDPGQGLRLIYYSQIVNDFQKGDIAEGYSVSREKKESFPLTVTSAQKNPTAFYLCASSLLSEAFFGQGTRLTVV.

This clonotype was counted ten times or more. This chain connects TRBV4-1 to TRBJ1-2; D uncertain. This CDR3 spans 17 amino acids. V shed 3 bases and J shed 3 bases, with 20 bases lying between them. The germline V gene has CDR1 MGHRA and CDR2 YSYEKL. The CDR3 nucleotides are TGCGCCAGCAGCCAGGAGAGAGGTGGCGGCCTCCACTATGGCTACACCTTC. This gives the protein CASSQERGGGLHYGYTF.

This clonotype was found many times. V usage is TRBV23-1 and J usage is TRBJ2-2; possible D gene TRBD1, 5 bases. TRBV23-1 is recorded as an ORF, its role being uncertain. Trimming took off 1 base at V and 9 bases at J, with 12 bases between the two ends. CDR3 size: 14 residues. CDR3 sequence (DNA): TGCGCCAGCAGTCAATTCACAGGCGAACGGGAGCTGTTTTTT. Translation: CASSQFTGERELFF.

This clonotype showed up many times. The chain recombines TRBV30 with TRBJ2-1, with D perhaps matching TRBD2 (6 bases). The V gene lost 5 bases and the J gene lost 0 bases, with 11 bases spanning the gap. The germline V gene has CDR1 GTSNPN and CDR2 SVGIG (reference sequence). The CDR3 totals 14 residues. The DNA for the CDR3 is TGTGCCTGGCTCGACGGGAGCTCCTACAATGAGCAGTTCTTC. The encoded protein is CAWLDGSSYNEQFF.

In this sample, this clonotype turned up many times. DNA of the CDR3: TGTGCCAGCGCGTATCAAGGTCCGCATAGCAATCAGCCCCAGCATTTT. This translates into CASAYQGPHSNQPQHF. The chain has TRBV27 and TRBJ1-5; no clear D gene. The CDR3 is 16 amino acids. CDR1 and CDR2 from the germline V gene are MNHEY and SMNVEV (reference sequence). Deletions cut 8 bases from V and 0 bases from J, with 17 bases between.

This clonotype was recorded many times. V and J are TRBV4-3 and TRBJ2-2, with unresolved D. Germline-derived CDR1 and CDR2 are LGHNA and YSLEER. Trimming cost V 0 bases and J 1 base, with 9 bases left between them. There are 16 residues in the CDR3. The CDR3 nucleotides are TGCGCCAGCAGCCAAGATCTAGGGCTGAACACCGGGGAGCTGTTTTTT. Its translation is CASSQDLGLNTGELFF.

This clonotype was counted ten times or more. V is TRBV9 and J is TRBJ1-1; perhaps TRBD1 as D (5 bases). The CDR3 spans 15 residues. Per germline, CDR1 SGDLS and CDR2 YYNGEE. V was cut by 2 bases and J by 2 bases, with 13 bases left in between. The DNA of the CDR3 is TGTGCCAGCAGCGTGGCTCAGGGCCCTAACACTGAAGCTTTCTTT. Residues: CASSVAQGPNTEAFF.

Of note for this clonotype: This may arise from a read error, as a much more abundant clone is one base away. In DNA form, the CDR3 reads TGTGCCAGCAGTTTATATCCGGGCACTGAAGCTCTCTTT. It specifies CASSLYPGTEALF. V is TRBV12-3 or TRBV12-4 and J is TRBJ1-1; D not resolved. This CDR3 has 13 amino acids.

This clonotype was detected many times. The genes are TRBV12-3 or TRBV12-4 and TRBJ2-3, with 12 positions matching TRBD2. This CDR3 has 16 amino acids. V trimming: 2 bases; J trimming: 4 bases; junction bases outside the gene matches: 4. CDR3 nucleotides: TGTGCCAGCAGTTTAAAGGCTAGCGGGAGGGCAGATACGCAGTATTTT. The encoded protein is CASSLKASGRADTQYF.

There are many counts of this clonotype. The chain carries TRBV7-9 and TRBJ2-7; D is tentatively TRBD1 or TRBD2 (5 bases each). The V end lost 5 bases, the J end lost 5 bases, and 10 bases lay between the germline ends. The CDR3 consists of 12 residues. The germline V gene has CDR1 SEHNR and CDR2 FQNEAQ (reference sequence). CDR3 protein: CASSPLGDEQYF. DNA of the CDR3: TGTGCCAGCAGCCCGTTGGGGGACGAGCAGTACTTC.

This clonotype occurred many times. This chain joins TRBV4-3 and TRBJ1-2, with no clear D. With 0 bases removed from V and 0 bases from J, the gap between germline ends came to 8 bases. The length of the CDR3 is 15 residues. CDR1 LGHNA and CDR2 YSLEER come from the germline V gene. The CDR3 here is CASSQDITTNYGYTF. As DNA, the CDR3 is TGCGCCAGCAGCCAAGACATCACAACTAACTATGGCTACACCTTC.

This clonotype was picked up many times. This rearrangement joins TRBV29-1 to TRBJ2-1; TRBD2 aligns across 13 bases. J gave up 8 bases and V 3 bases, and 7 bases lay outside the gene matches. The germline V gene encodes CDR1 SQVTM and CDR2 ANQGSEA. CDR3 size: 15 residues. This CDR3 is CSVDGLAGVWDEQFF. The CDR3 DNA is TGCAGCGTTGACGGACTAGCGGGGGTCTGGGATGAGCAGTTCTTC.

This rearrangement joins TRBV13 to TRBJ1-6, with TRBD1 identical over 8 bases. V dropped 11 bases and J dropped 6; count of bases not matched to a gene: 12. CDR3 length: 15 amino acids. Germline V gene data show CDR1 as PRHDT and CDR2 as FYEKMQ (reference sequence). CDR3 DNA: TGTGCCGGCAACCCCCGGGACAGGAGTAATTCACCCCTCCACTTT. This sequence encodes CAGNPRDRSNSPLHF.

Many counts were recorded for this clonotype. The rearrangement joins TRBV4-3 to TRBJ2-7, with TRBD1 as a possible D gene (5 bases). V was clipped by 0 bases and J by 3 bases, with 12 bases between them. The germline gives CDR1 LGHNA, CDR2 YSLEER. This CDR3 has 15 residues. DNA of the CDR3: TGCGCCAGCAGCCAAGATTGGGCAGGGTTCTACGAGCAGTACTTC. It specifies CASSQDWAGFYEQYF.

The chain couples TRBV4-1 to TRBJ2-1; possibly TRBD1 for D (6 bases). Germline V gene sequence: CDR1 MGHRA, CDR2 YSYEKL. CDR3 length: 16 residues. Trimming cost V 6 bases and J 0 bases, with 15 bases left between them. DNA of the CDR3: TGCGCCAGCAGTCGAAGCACAGGGAGCTCCTACAATGAGCAGTTCTTC. Its protein product is CASSRSTGSSYNEQFF.

This clonotype was detected many times. V gene TRBV7-9 combines with J gene TRBJ1-1; D uncertain. This CDR3 has 13 residues. Germline V gene sequence: CDR1 SEHNR, CDR2 FQNEAQ (reference sequence). V was trimmed by 4 bases and J by 1 base, leaving 7 bases between them. As DNA, the CDR3 is TGTGCCAGCAGCTACGACTGGAACACTGAAGCTTTCTTT. Encoded protein: CASSYDWNTEAFF.

This clonotype was observed many times. The chain carries TRBV3-1 and TRBJ1-3; D call uncertain. The CDR3 consists of 16 residues. The V gene's germline CDR1 is LGHDT and CDR2 YNNKEL (reference sequence). V lost 4 bases and J 3 bases, leaving 16 bases between the germline ends. CDR3 bases: TGTGCCAGCAGCCTAAATGGGGTTTACATTGGAAACACCATATATTTT. Amino acid sequence: CASSLNGVYIGNTIYF.

Of note for this clonotype: Germline and junction disagree at one end, which may indicate a read error. The chain employs TRBV12-3 or TRBV12-4 and TRBJ2-2; TRBD2 matches 10 bases. CDR3 length equals 15 residues. CDR3 sequence reads: CASSPQAGGAGELLF. CDR3 in DNA: TGTGCCAGCAGCCCTCAAGCGGGAGGGGCCGGGGAGCTGCTTTTT.

In this sample, this clonotype turned up many times. This sequence joins TRBV3-1 and TRBJ2-5; TRBD2 matches 9 bases. V lost 0 bases, J lost 5 bases, and 13 bases stayed unmatched. CDR3 length: 18 amino acids. Germline V CDR1 and CDR2: LGHDT, YNNKEL (reference sequence). DNA for the CDR3: TGTGCCAGCAGCCAAGAGTTCAAGACTAGCGGCGTCGTGGAGACCCAGTACTTC. It translates to CASSQEFKTSGVVETQYF.

Only one count was recorded for this clonotype. This clone may be a read error of a much larger clone one base away. The rearrangement joins TRBV20-1 to TRBJ2-4; a weak D match, TRBD2 (5 bases). Germline lookup yields CDR1 DFQATT and CDR2 SNEGSKA (reference sequence). This CDR3 is built from 11 residues. V lost 1 base and J lost 15, with 13 bases in between. CDR3 DNA: TGCAGTGCTAGAGCGGACGGGGTGGGGTACTTC. As protein: CSARADGVGYF.

At least ten counts were recorded for this clonotype. The genes are TRBV30 and TRBJ2-7, with 11 bases fitting TRBD2. V gave up 1 base and J gave up 5 bases; unmatched junction bases: 13. Germline loops: CDR1 GTSNPN, CDR2 SVGIG (reference sequence). The CDR3 spans 17 residues. The CDR3 DNA follows: TGTGCCTGGAGTGGCGGTAGTCTAGCGGGAGGAACCCACGAGCAGTACTTC. Its protein is CAWSGGSLAGGTHEQYF. The full variable domain, with the rest looked up from reference TRBV30 and TRBJ2-7, is SQTIHQWPATLVQPVGSPLSLECTVEGTSNPNLYWYRQAAGRGLQLLFYSVGIGQISSEVPQNLSASRPQDRQFILSSKKLLLSDSGFYLCAWSGGSLAGGTHEQYFGPGTRLTVT.

The chain recombines TRBV4-1 with TRBJ1-1; D ambiguous. From germline, CDR1 is MGHRA and CDR2 YSYEKL. V was trimmed by 3 bases and J by 0 bases, leaving 11 bases between them. The CDR3 has 15 residues. The CDR3, as DNA: TGCGCCAGCAGCCAGATGTTAGCCATGAACACTGAAGCTTTCTTT. It specifies CASSQMLAMNTEAFF.

This clonotype came up a few times. The V and J genes are TRBV5-8 and TRBJ2-1; unclear D gene. The germline V and J ends were trimmed by 2 bases and 5 bases, with 5 bases remaining between them. Germline CDR1 is SGHTS and CDR2 is YDEGEE. CDR3 length: 12 residues. DNA for the CDR3: TGTGCCAGCAGCTTCCCAAACAATGAGCAGTTCTTC. It yields the protein CASSFPNNEQFF.